This T cell receptor beta chain originates from a study of beta chain features in type 1 diabetes. The study, taken as a whole, reports: Whatever favoring of shorter templates PCR might show would apply equally to patients and controls. Whether TCRB rearrangement is influenced by HLA type was left unresolved in this analysis. Patients with type 1 diabetes showed fewer VDJ junction insertions and more deletions.

In all sorted populations, purity surpassed 95%. As to this clone: What it recognizes is unknown.

The CDR3 totals 14 residues. Germline assignment: CDR1 SEHNR and CDR2 FQNEAQ (reference sequence). V lost 5 bases and J 3 bases, leaving 13 bases between the germline ends. As every portion of the isolated RNA was reverse transcribed, the sequencing read expressed TCRB transcripts. Measured with immunoSEQ multiplex PCR; TCRdb has only the in-frame clones, and not every one. Seen here are fewer than 350,000 clones, 7% to 9% observed once, and the top ten hold roughly 1%. The TCR comes from a woman aged 18-29 years in good health. The specimen was central memory CD4+ T cells from blood. V usage is TRBV7-9 and J usage is TRBJ1-1; D is ambiguous. CDR3 nucleotides: TGTGCCAGCAGCCTCGCGGGCGAGGACACTGAAGCTTTCTTT. It specifies CASSLAGEDTEAFF.